This TCR beta chain was sequenced for a study of T cell responses to AZD1222 COVID-19 vaccine. General study results and limits: Vaccine-associated CD4 TCRs ranged over spike, dominating at 160-218 and 743-854. Close to half of spike-specific TCRs reportedly recognize unmutated variant regions.

Germline V gives CDR1 KGHSH, CDR2 LQKENI. V was clipped by 4 bases and J by 4 bases; unmatched bases: 7. The CDR3 consists of 16 residues. Turning to this clone: Its antigen remains unknown.

Only in-frame clones appear in the TCRdb table, and some are missing; sequencing was by immunoSEQ multiplex PCR. The sample includes 95,000 or so clones, nearly 90% seen only once; the top ten take 2.8%. This clonotype originated in an adult in good health. The chain combines TRBV18 with TRBJ1-4; 9 bases are a match to TRBD1. The sample was peripheral blood, taken on day 0 of MenACWY control vaccination. The CDR3 DNA reads TGTGCCAGCTCACTCACCCGGGACAGGGATAATGAAAAACTGTTTTTT. Protein: CASSLTRDRDNEKLFF.